The 27 T cell receptor beta chains in this list originate from one sample, sequenced in a study of technical replicates of blood from a handful of donors. TCRdb's copy holds only in-frame clones and misses some; the assay was immunoSEQ multiplex PCR. The data contain around 80,000 clones, 93% of them singletons. The source material was T cells isolated from PBMCs. The receptors were gathered from a human donor in good health.

This clone has only a few counts. J is TRBJ2-7 and V is TRBV2; the match to TRBD2 covers 10 bases. V shed 8 bases and J 0 bases; nucleotides not matched to a gene: 10. The germline CDR1 and CDR2 sequences are SNHLY and FYNNEI. This CDR3 has 16 residues. The CDR3 DNA follows: TGTGCCAGCCTTCAGGTTAGCGGGAGGAACTCCTACGAGCAGTACTTC. It is translated as CASLQVSGRNSYEQYF.

The rearrangement joins TRBV19 to TRBJ2-7, with TRBD2 identical over 7 bases. Germline trimming cut 7 bases from V and 5 bases from J; bases unmatched to any gene: 2. The CDR3 extends over 11 amino acids. CDR1 and CDR2 (germline): LNHDA, SQIVND (reference sequence). The CDR3 region has the DNA TGTGCCAGTATCGGGGGGAACGAGCAGTACTTC. It yields the protein CASIGGNEQYF. Full variable domain (rest looked up from reference TRBV19 and TRBJ2-7): DGGITQSPKYLFRKEGQNVTLSCEQNLNHDAMYWYRQDPGQGLRLIYYSQIVNDFQKGDIAEGYSVSREKKESFPLTVTSAQKNPTAFYLCASIGGNEQYFGPGTRLTVT.

This chain connects TRBV7-9 to TRBJ2-1; TRBD2 matches at 7 bases. The CDR3 consists of 15 residues. Germline CDR1 reads SEHNR; CDR2 reads FQNEAQ (reference sequence). Trimming removed 7 bases from V and 5 bases from J; junction bases left unmatched: 11. CDR3 region: CASTTLAERNNEQFF. The DNA of the CDR3 is TGTGCCAGCACAACTCTAGCGGAAAGAAACAATGAGCAGTTCTTC.

The rearrangement joins TRBV6-1 to TRBJ2-3; possibly TRBD1 for D (5 bases). This CDR3 comprises 16 residues. Germline CDR1 is MNHNS and CDR2 is SASEGT. The V and J ends lost 1 base and 0 bases respectively, with 11 bases between them. The CDR3 protein is CASSEGVRQSTDTQYF. The CDR3 nucleotides are TGTGCCAGCAGTGAAGGGGTGAGACAGAGCACAGATACGCAGTATTTT.

The chain recombines TRBV18 with TRBJ2-7, with D perhaps matching TRBD1 (5 bases). The V gene's germline CDR1 is KGHSH and CDR2 LQKENI. Trimming removed 6 bases at V and 5 bases at J, with 14 bases between. CDR3 length: 13 residues. The CDR3 region is CASSVGVLDEQYF. The CDR3 DNA reads TGTGCCAGCTCCGTAGGGGTTCTAGACGAGCAGTACTTC.

V and J are TRBV27 and TRBJ1-1; TRBD1 might be the D (6 bases). The CDR3 is 18 amino acids. Looked up from germline, CDR1 is MNHEY and CDR2 is SMNVEV (reference sequence). The V end lost 3 bases, the J end lost 1 base, and 21 bases lay between the germline ends. The chain's CDR3 is CASSLLGDTQKGNTEAFF. DNA for the CDR3: TGTGCCAGCAGTTTGCTGGGGGACACCCAAAAGGGGAACACTGAAGCTTTCTTT.

The chain has TRBV28 and TRBJ2-7, with 10 bases that match TRBD1. The CDR3 runs 15 residues. CDR1 is MDHEN and CDR2 is SYDVKM in the germline V gene. The junction had 5 bases not matched to a gene; V was cut back by 5 bases and J by 1 base. CDR3 coding DNA: TGTGCCAGCAGTCCCAGGACAGGGGGATCCTACGAGCAGTACTTC. Translating it yields CASSPRTGGSYEQYF.

The chain carries TRBV6-4 and TRBJ2-5; TRBD2 aligns across 12 bases. The V segment lost 4 bases and the J segment 5 bases; nucleotides outside the gene matches: 5. Germline V gene lookup returns CDR1 MRHNA and CDR2 SNTAGT. The CDR3 runs 15 residues. CDR3: CASSASGRAGETQYF. CDR3 coding DNA: TGTGCCAGCAGTGCTAGCGGGAGGGCCGGGGAGACCCAGTACTTC.

The V gene is TRBV4-1, the J gene TRBJ2-7, with a possible D match to TRBD1 (5 bases). The CDR3 spans 15 residues. The germline V gene has CDR1 MGHRA and CDR2 YSYEKL. V lost 2 bases and J lost 0, with 11 bases in between. CDR3 protein: CASSQSRQSSYEQYF. For the CDR3, the DNA is TGCGCCAGCAGCCAATCGAGACAGAGCTCCTACGAGCAGTACTTC.

CDR3 DNA: TGCGCCAGCAGCCAAACGCGGTCGGGGGGAGGCGTCCCCACTCAGCCCCAGCATTTT. Amino acids: CASSQTRSGGGVPTQPQHF. This chain joins TRBV4-1 and TRBJ1-5, with D perhaps TRBD1 (5 bases). The germline V and J ends were trimmed by 2 bases and 6 bases, with 26 bases remaining between them. This CDR3 has 19 residues. Germline CDR1 and CDR2: MGHRA and YSYEKL.

The chain recombines TRBV28 with TRBJ1-1; tentatively, D is TRBD1 (5 bases). Germline CDR1 reads MDHEN; CDR2 reads SYDVKM. The CDR3 has 13 amino acids. Trimming removed 4 bases from V and 5 bases from J, with 11 bases in between. The CDR3 DNA is TGTGCCAGCAGTTCCCCAGGGCTAACTGAAGCTTTCTTT. Translation gives CASSSPGLTEAFF.

The J gene is TRBJ1-5, the V gene TRBV7-9; 10 bases map to TRBD1. CDR1 and CDR2 (germline): SEHNR, FQNEAQ (reference sequence). CDR3 length equals 16 residues. Losses at the gene ends were 5 bases for V and 7 bases for J; bases not matched to a gene: 11. In nucleotides, the CDR3 is TGTGCCAGCAGCGCGACCGGGACAGGGGCACGGCAGCCCCAGCATTTT. This encodes CASSATGTGARQPQHF.

V and J are TRBV5-8 and TRBJ2-7; weak D call: TRBD1 (5 bases). The CDR3 consists of 11 residues. The V end was cut by 1 base, the J end by 13 bases, with 12 bases between. Germline values: CDR1 SGHTS, CDR2 YDEGEE. The chain's CDR3 is CASSLLLGAYF. The CDR3, as DNA: TGTGCCAGCAGCTTGCTATTAGGGGCCTACTTC.

J is TRBJ1-5 and V is TRBV6-5; D perhaps matches TRBD1 (5 bases). With 1 base removed from V and 3 bases from J, the gap between germline ends came to 13 bases. This CDR3 has 16 residues. Germline loops: CDR1 MNHEY, CDR2 SVGAGI. The CDR3 spells CASSYLGWGNNQPQHF. CDR3 bases: TGTGCCAGCAGTTACTTGGGCTGGGGCAACAATCAGCCCCAGCATTTT.

The chain has TRBV2 and TRBJ2-3, with D perhaps TRBD2 (6 bases). Trimming took 6 bases from V and 0 from J, leaving 13 bases between them. The CDR3 sequence is 15 residues long. CDR1 is SNHLY and CDR2 is FYNNEI in the germline V gene. Here the CDR3 DNA reads TGTGCCAGCAGAAGTAGCGGTCCTAGCACAGATACGCAGTATTTT. Its translation: CASRSSGPSTDTQYF.

The chain links TRBV7-2 to TRBJ1-2, with unresolved D. CDR1 is SGHTA, CDR2 FQGNSA, per germline. Trimming removed 0 bases from V and 5 bases from J, with 7 bases in between. The length of the CDR3 is 13 residues. This CDR3 is CASSLATAYGYTF. In nucleotides, the CDR3 is TGTGCCAGCAGCTTAGCCACAGCTTATGGCTACACCTTC. The full variable domain, its missing parts supplied by reference TRBV7-2 and TRBJ1-2, is GAGVSQSPSNKVTEKGKDVELRCDPISGHTALYWYRQSLGQGLEFLIYFQGNSAPDKSGLPSDRFSAERTGGSVSTLTIQRTQQEDSAVYLCASSLATAYGYTFGSGTRLTVV.

The chain couples TRBV7-9 to TRBJ2-7, with D perhaps TRBD1 (5 bases). Trimming pared 5 bases from V and 3 bases from J, leaving 14 bases between. The CDR3 has 14 residues. The V gene's germline CDR1 is SEHNR and CDR2 FQNEAQ (reference sequence). The CDR3, as DNA: TGTGCCAGCAGCCCTACAGGCCAGCACTACGAGCAGTACTTC. It translates to CASSPTGQHYEQYF.

This CDR3 is CASSYNSGVGEKLFF. DNA of the CDR3: TGTGCCAGCAGCTACAATTCGGGGGTAGGAGAAAAACTGTTTTTT. The chain has TRBV6-5 and TRBJ1-4, with D maybe TRBD1 (5 bases). The length of the CDR3 is 15 residues. V was shortened by 6 bases and J by 8 bases, with 19 bases between the two germline ends. Germline values: CDR1 MNHEY, CDR2 SVGAGI.

This chain joins TRBV27 and TRBJ1-1; 8 bases are a match to TRBD1. J gave up 6 bases and V 3 bases, and 6 bases lay outside the gene matches. The CDR3 contains 14 residues. The germline V gene encodes CDR1 MNHEY and CDR2 SMNVEV (reference sequence). The CDR3 DNA reads TGTGCCAGCAGTTTCGGGACAGGCTCCTCTGAAGCTTTCTTT. It is translated as CASSFGTGSSEAFF.

The genes are TRBV18 and TRBJ2-4; weak D call: TRBD1 (6 bases). The germline CDR1 and CDR2 sequences are KGHSH and LQKENI. With 2 bases removed from V and 8 bases from J, the gap between germline ends came to 13 bases. CDR3 length: 14 amino acids. CDR3 sequence: CASSPSGQGYIQYF. The CDR3 bases are TGTGCCAGCTCACCATCTGGCCAGGGGTACATTCAGTACTTC.

This chain connects TRBV19 to TRBJ1-3; TRBD1 agrees at 8 bases. Germline lookup yields CDR1 LNHDA and CDR2 SQIVND (reference sequence). The junction had 11 bases not matched to a gene; V was cut back by 9 bases and J by 1 base. The CDR3 has 16 amino acids. CDR3 in amino acids: CASTTHTGGSGNTIYF. CDR3 DNA: TGTGCCAGCACAACTCATACAGGGGGGTCTGGAAACACCATATATTTT. Variable domain in full (rest from reference TRBV19 and TRBJ1-3): DGGITQSPKYLFRKEGQNVTLSCEQNLNHDAMYWYRQDPGQGLRLIYYSQIVNDFQKGDIAEGYSVSREKKESFPLTVTSAQKNPTAFYLCASTTHTGGSGNTIYFGEGSWLTVV.

The CDR3 sequence is CRAVGGTEAFF. CDR3 sequence (DNA): TGCAGGGCCGTGGGAGGGACTGAAGCTTTCTTT. The chain recombines TRBV20-1 with TRBJ1-1, with D unclear. Germline CDR1 and CDR2: DFQATT and SNEGSKA (reference sequence). The CDR3 has 11 residues.

The chain links TRBV7-9 to TRBJ1-4; D possibly corresponds to TRBD1 (5 bases). V lost 1 base to trimming and J lost 3 bases, with 18 bases between them. The CDR3 totals 18 residues. CDR1 and CDR2 from the germline V gene are SEHNR and FQNEAQ (reference sequence). CDR3 in amino acids: CASSLVTVAAGPNEKLFF. The CDR3 region has the DNA TGTGCCAGCAGCTTAGTAACAGTAGCCGCGGGGCCTAATGAAAAACTGTTTTTT.

The rearrangement uses TRBV4-2 and TRBJ2-5, with D hard to call. Trimming left V 5 bases short and J 4 bases short, with 14 bases between. CDR1 LGHNA and CDR2 YNFKEQ come from the germline V gene. The CDR3 has 14 amino acids. The CDR3 DNA follows: TGTGCCAGCAGCTCCGCCTCCTCGGGAGAGACCCAGTACTTC. Translated, it gives CASSSASSGETQYF.

The chain employs TRBV6-1 and TRBJ2-1; D perhaps matches TRBD2 (5 bases). This CDR3 spans 12 amino acids. In germline, CDR1 is MNHNS, CDR2 SASEGT. V was trimmed by 3 bases and J by 8 bases, leaving 8 bases between them. The CDR3 sequence is CASSDGLHEQFF. The DNA of the CDR3 is TGTGCCAGCAGTGACGGACTCCATGAGCAGTTCTTC.

This clone was counted only a few times. The chain has TRBV5-5 and TRBJ2-2; 8 bases align to TRBD1. The junction had 15 bases not matched to a gene; V was cut back by 3 bases and J by 5 bases. The CDR3 contains 18 residues. CDR1 is SGHKS and CDR2 is YYEKEE in the germline V gene (reference sequence). Here the CDR3 reads CASSSRKWTGRITGELFF. Written as DNA, the CDR3 is TGTGCCAGCAGCTCGCGGAAGTGGACAGGGAGGATTACCGGGGAGCTGTTTTTT. The complete variable domain, with remaining parts taken from reference TRBV5-5 and TRBJ2-2, reads DAGVTQSPTHLIKTRGQQVTLRCSPISGHKSVSWYQQVLGQGPQFIFQYYEKEERGRGNFPDRFSARQFPNYSSELNVNALLLGDSALYLCASSSRKWTGRITGELFFGEGSRLTVL.

About this clone itself: Mismatch with germline at one junction end may stem from a read error. The chain combines TRBV7-7 with TRBJ2-1; 10 bases fit TRBD1. Germline values: CDR1 SSHAT, CDR2 FNYEAQ (reference sequence). CDR3 length: 16 residues. The CDR3 reads CASRGAGTGALNEQFF. The CDR3 DNA sequence: TGTGCTAGCAGGGGCGCCGGGACAGGGGCGCTAAATGAGCAGTTCTTC.